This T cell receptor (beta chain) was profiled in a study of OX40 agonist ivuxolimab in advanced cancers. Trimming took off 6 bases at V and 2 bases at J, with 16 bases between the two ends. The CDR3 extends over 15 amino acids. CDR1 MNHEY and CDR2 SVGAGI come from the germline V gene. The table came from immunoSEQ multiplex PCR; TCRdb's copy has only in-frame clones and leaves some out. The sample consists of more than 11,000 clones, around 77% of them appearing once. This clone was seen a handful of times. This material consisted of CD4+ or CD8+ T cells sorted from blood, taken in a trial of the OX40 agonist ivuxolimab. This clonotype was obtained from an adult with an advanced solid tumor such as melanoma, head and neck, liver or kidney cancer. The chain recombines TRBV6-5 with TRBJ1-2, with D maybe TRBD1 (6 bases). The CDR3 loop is CASSPTQGPNYGYTF. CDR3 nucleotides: TGTGCCAGCAGCCCCACCCAGGGGCCCAACTATGGCTACACCTTC.